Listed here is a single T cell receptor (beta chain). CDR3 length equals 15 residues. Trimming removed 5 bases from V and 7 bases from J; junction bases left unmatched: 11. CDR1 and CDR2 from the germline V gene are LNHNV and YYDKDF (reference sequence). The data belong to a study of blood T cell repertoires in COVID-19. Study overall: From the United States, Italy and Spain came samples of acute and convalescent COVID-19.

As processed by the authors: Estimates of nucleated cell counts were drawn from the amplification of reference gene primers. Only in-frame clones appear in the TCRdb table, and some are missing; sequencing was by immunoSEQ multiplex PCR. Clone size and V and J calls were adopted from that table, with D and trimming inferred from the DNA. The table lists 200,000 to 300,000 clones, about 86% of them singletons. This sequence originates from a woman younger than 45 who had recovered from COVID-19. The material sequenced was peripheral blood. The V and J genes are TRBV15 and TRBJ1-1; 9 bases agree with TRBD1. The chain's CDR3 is CATSRGTGGADEAFF. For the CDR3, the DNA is TGTGCCACCAGCCGAGGAACAGGGGGCGCGGATGAAGCTTTCTTT.